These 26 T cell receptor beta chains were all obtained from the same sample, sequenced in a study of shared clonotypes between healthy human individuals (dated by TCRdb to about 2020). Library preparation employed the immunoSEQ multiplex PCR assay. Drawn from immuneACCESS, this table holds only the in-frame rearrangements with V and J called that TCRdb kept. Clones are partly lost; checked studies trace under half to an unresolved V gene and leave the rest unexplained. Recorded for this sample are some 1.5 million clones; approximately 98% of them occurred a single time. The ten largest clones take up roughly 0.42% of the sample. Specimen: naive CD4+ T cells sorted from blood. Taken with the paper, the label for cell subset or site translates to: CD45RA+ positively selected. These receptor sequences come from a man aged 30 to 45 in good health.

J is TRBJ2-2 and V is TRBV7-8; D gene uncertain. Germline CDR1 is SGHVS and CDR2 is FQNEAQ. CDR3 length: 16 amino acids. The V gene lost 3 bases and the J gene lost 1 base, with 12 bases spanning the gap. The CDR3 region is CASSLPEKGNTGELFF. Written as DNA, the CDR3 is TGTGCCAGCAGCTTGCCGGAAAAGGGGAACACCGGGGAGCTGTTTTTT.

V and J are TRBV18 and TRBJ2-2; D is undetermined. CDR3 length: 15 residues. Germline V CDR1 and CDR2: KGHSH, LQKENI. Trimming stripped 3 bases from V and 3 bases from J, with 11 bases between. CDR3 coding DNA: TGTGCCAGCTCACCCGCGGCGGATTACACCGGGGAGCTGTTTTTT. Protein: CASSPAADYTGELFF.

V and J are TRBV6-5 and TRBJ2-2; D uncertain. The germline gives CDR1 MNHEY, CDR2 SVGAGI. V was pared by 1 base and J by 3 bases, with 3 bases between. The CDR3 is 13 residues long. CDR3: CASSYWDTGELFF. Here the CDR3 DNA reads TGTGCCAGCAGTTACTGGGACACCGGGGAGCTGTTTTTT.

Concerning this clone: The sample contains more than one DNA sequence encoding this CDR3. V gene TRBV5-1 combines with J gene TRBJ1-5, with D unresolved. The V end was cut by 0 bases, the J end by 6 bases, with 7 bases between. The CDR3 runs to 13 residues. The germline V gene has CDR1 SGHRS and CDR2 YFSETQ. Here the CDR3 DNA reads TGCGCCAGCAGCTTGGAAGGAAGTCAGCCCCAGCATTTT. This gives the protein CASSLEGSQPQHF.

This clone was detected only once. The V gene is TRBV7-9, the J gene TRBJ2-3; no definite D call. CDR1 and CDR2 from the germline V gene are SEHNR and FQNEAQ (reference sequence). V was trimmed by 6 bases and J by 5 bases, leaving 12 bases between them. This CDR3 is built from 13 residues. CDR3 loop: CASRLSVEDTQYF. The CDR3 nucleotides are TGTGCCAGCAGGCTAAGTGTTGAAGATACGCAGTATTTT.

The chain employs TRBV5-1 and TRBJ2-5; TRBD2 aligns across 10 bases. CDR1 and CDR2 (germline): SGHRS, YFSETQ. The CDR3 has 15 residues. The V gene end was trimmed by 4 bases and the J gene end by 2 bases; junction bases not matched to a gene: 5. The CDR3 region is CASSGGLAEQETQYF. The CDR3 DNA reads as TGCGCCAGCAGCGGAGGACTAGCGGAACAAGAGACCCAGTACTTC. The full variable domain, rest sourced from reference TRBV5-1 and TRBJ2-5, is KAGVTQTPRYLIKTRGQQVTLSCSPISGHRSVSWYQQTPGQGLQFLFEYFSETQRNKGNFPGRFSGRQFSNSRSEMNVSTLELGDSALYLCASSGGLAEQETQYFGPGTRLLVL.

CDR3 loop: CARGGRAPSTEAFF. CDR3 DNA: TGTGCCAGAGGGGGTCGGGCCCCCTCCACTGAAGCTTTCTTT. The rearrangement uses TRBV5-3 and TRBJ1-1; maybe TRBD1 (5 bases). TRBV5-3 counts as an open reading frame of uncertain function. The V end was cut by 7 bases, the J end by 4 bases, with 17 bases between. This CDR3 is 14 amino acids long.

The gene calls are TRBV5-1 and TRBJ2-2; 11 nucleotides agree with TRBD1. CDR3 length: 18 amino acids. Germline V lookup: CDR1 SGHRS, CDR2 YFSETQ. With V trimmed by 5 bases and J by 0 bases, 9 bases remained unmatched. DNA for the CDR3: TGCGCCAGCAGTCGTTCCCCGGGACAGGGGGCGAACACCGGGGAGCTGTTTTTT. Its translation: CASSRSPGQGANTGELFF.

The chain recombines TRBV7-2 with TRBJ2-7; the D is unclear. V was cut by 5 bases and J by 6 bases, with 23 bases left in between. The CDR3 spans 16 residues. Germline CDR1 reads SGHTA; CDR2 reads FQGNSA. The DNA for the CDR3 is TGTGCCAGCAGCCTCAGGTCGGCCCCGCTACCCCTCGAGCAGTACTTC. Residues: CASSLRSAPLPLEQYF.

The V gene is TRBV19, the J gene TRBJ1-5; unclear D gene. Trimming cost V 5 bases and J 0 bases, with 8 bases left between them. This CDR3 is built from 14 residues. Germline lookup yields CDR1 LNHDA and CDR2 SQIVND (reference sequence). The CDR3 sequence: CASSLASSNQPQHF. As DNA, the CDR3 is TGTGCCAGTAGTCTAGCCAGTAGCAATCAGCCCCAGCATTTT.

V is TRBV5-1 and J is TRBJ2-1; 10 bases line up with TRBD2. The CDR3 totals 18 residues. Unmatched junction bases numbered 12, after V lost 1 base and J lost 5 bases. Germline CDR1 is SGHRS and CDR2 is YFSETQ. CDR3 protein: CASSLWISGRTPHNEQFF. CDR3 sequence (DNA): TGCGCCAGCAGCTTGTGGATTAGCGGGAGGACGCCTCACAATGAGCAGTTCTTC.

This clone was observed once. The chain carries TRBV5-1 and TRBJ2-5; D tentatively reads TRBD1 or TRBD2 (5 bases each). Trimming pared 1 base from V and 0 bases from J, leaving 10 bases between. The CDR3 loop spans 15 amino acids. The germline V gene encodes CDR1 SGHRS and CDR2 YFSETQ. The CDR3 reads CASSLSGTDQETQYF. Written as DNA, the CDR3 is TGCGCCAGCAGCTTGTCGGGGACGGACCAAGAGACCCAGTACTTC.

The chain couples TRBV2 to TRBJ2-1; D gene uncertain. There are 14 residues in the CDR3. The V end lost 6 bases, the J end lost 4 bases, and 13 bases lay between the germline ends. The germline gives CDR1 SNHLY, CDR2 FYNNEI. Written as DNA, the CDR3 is TGTGCCAGCAGCAACCTCCTAGGGTACAATGAGCAGTTCTTC. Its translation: CASSNLLGYNEQFF.

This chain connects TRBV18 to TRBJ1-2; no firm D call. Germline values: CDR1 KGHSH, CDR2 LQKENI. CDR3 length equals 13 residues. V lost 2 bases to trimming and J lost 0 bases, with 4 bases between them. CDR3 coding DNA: TGTGCCAGCTCACCAGAAGCTAACTATGGCTACACCTTC. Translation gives CASSPEANYGYTF.

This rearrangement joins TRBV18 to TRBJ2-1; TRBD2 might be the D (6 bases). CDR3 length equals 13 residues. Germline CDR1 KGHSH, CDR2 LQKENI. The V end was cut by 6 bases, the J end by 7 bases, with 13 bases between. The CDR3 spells CASSPTRGNEQFF. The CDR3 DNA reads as TGTGCCAGCTCCCCGACTCGGGGGAATGAGCAGTTCTTC.

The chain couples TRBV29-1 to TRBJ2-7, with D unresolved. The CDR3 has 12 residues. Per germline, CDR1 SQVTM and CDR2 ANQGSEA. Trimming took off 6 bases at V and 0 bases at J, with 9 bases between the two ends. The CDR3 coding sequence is TGCAGCGTGGCCTGGACCTCCTACGAGCAGTACTTC. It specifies CSVAWTSYEQYF.

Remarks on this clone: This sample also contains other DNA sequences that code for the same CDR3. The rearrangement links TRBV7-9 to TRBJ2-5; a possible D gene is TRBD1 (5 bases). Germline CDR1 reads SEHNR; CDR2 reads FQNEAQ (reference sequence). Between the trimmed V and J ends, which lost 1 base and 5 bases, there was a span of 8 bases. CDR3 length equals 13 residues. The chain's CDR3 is CASSLGGLETQYF. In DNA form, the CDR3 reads TGTGCCAGCAGCTTAGGGGGCCTTGAGACCCAGTACTTC. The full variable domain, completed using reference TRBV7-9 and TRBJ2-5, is DTGVSQNPRHKITKRGQNVTFRCDPISEHNRLYWYRQTLGQGPEFLTYFQNEAQLEKSRLLSDRFSAERPKGSFSTLEIQRTEQGDSAMYLCASSLGGLETQYFGPGTRLLVL.

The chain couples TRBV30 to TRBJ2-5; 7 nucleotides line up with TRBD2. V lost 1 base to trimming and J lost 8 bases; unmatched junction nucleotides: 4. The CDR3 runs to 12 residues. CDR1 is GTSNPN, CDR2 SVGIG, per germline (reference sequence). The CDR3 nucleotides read TGTGCCTGGAGTGGGACTAGGGTAACCCAGTACTTC. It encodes CAWSGTRVTQYF.

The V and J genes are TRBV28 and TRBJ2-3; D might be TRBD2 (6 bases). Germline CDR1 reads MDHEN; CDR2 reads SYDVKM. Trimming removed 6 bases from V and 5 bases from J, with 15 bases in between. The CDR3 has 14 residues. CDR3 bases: TGTGCCAGCAGATTAAGGAGGGTTGGAGATACGCAGTATTTT. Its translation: CASRLRRVGDTQYF.

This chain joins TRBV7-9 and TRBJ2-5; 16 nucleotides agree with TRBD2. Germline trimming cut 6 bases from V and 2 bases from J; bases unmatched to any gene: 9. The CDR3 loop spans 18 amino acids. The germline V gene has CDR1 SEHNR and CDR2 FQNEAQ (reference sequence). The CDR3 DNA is TGTGCCAGCAGGATGACCGGGACTAGCGGGAGGGTTCAAGAGACCCAGTACTTC. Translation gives CASRMTGTSGRVQETQYF.

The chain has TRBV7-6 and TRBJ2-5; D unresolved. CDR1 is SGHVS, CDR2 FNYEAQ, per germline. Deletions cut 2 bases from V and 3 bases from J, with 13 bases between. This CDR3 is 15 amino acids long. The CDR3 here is CASSLKFWAEETQYF. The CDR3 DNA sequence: TGTGCCAGCAGCTTAAAATTTTGGGCGGAAGAGACCCAGTACTTC.

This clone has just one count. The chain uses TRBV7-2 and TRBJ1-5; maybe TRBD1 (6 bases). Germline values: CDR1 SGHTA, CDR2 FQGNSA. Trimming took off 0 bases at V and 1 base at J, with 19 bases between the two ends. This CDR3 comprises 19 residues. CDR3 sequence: CASSLAGTKRAFSNQPQHF. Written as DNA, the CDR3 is TGTGCCAGCAGCTTAGCCGGGACAAAGCGTGCATTCAGCAATCAGCCCCAGCATTTT.

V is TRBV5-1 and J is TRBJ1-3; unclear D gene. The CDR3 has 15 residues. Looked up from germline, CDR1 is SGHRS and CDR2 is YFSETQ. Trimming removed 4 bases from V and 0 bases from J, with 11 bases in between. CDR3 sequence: CASSAGYNSGNTIYF. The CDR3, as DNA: TGCGCCAGCAGCGCCGGGTACAACTCTGGAAACACCATATATTTT.

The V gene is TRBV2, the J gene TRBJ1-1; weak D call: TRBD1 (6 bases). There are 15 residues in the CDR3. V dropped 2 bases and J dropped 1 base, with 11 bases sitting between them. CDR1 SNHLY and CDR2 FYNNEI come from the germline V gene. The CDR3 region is CASSERGGGNTEAFF. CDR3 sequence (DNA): TGTGCCAGCAGTGAACGGGGAGGGGGGAACACTGAAGCTTTCTTT.

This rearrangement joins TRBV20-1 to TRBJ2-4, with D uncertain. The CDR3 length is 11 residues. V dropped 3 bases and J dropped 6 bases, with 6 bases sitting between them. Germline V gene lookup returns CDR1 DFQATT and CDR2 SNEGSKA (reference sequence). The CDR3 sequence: CSASYGNIQYF. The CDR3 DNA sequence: TGCAGTGCTAGCTACGGAAACATTCAGTACTTC.

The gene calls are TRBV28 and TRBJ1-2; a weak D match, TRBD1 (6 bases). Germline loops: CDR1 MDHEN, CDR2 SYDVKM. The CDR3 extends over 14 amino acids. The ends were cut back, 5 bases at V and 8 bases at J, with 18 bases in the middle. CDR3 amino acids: CASSIPKQGRGYTF. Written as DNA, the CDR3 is TGTGCCAGCAGTATCCCCAAACAGGGCCGGGGCTACACCTTC.